One and the same sample provided the 14 T cell receptor beta chains below, sequenced in a study of blood T cell repertoires in COVID-19. TCRdb keeps only in-frame clones here, not all; method: immunoSEQ multiplex PCR. The table shows about 410,000 clones, with about 89% occurring only once. The sequenced material came from peripheral blood. The receptors derive from a woman between 40 and 55 years old with COVID-19, enrolled during active disease.

The CDR3 loop reads CASSPGTGGEKLFF. CDR3 sequence (DNA): TGTGCCAGCAGCCCCGGGACAGGGGGTGAAAAACTGTTTTTT. The chain employs TRBV7-9 and TRBJ1-4; 11 bases map to TRBD1. Losses at the gene ends were 5 bases for V and 7 bases for J; bases not matched to a gene: 3. There are 14 residues in the CDR3. The germline V gene encodes CDR1 SEHNR and CDR2 FQNEAQ (reference sequence).

The CDR3 coding sequence is TGTGCCAGCACGGGCAGGGGGTTGGAGAACTATGGCTACACCTTC. It encodes CASTGRGLENYGYTF. The chain links TRBV2 to TRBJ1-2, with TRBD1 identical over 7 bases. The CDR3 is 15 amino acids. J was trimmed by 2 bases and V by 7 bases; bases with no gene match: 10. Germline CDR1 reads SNHLY; CDR2 reads FYNNEI.

This chain joins TRBV27 and TRBJ2-5; 7 bases map to TRBD2. Germline CDR1 reads MNHEY; CDR2 reads SMNVEV (reference sequence). With V trimmed by 6 bases and J by 4 bases, 11 bases remained unmatched. This CDR3 has 15 residues. The CDR3 DNA is TGTGCCAGCAGCCCTAGCGGACCCAAGGGAGAGACCCAGTACTTC. Translating it yields CASSPSGPKGETQYF.

The chain is built from TRBV11-2 and TRBJ2-5, with D possibly TRBD1 on 5 matching bases. Trimming removed 3 bases from V and 5 bases from J, with 13 bases in between. Germline V gives CDR1 SGHAT, CDR2 FQNNGV. The CDR3 sequence is 14 residues long. The CDR3 region is CASSFFRVGETQYF. CDR3 nucleotide sequence: TGTGCCAGCAGCTTTTTCAGGGTCGGCGAGACCCAGTACTTC. The complete variable domain, with remaining parts taken from reference TRBV11-2 and TRBJ2-5, reads EAGVAQSPRYKIIEKRQSVAFWCNPISGHATLYWYQQILGQGPKLLIQFQNNGVVDDSQLPKDRFSAERLKGVDSTLKIQPAKLEDSAVYLCASSFFRVGETQYFGPGTRLLVL.

The chain combines TRBV4-3 with TRBJ1-2; D unresolved. V was clipped by 0 bases and J by 1 base, with 6 bases between them. There are 14 residues in the CDR3. Germline loops: CDR1 LGHNA, CDR2 YSLEER. CDR3 sequence reads: CASSQDPSNYGYTF. The CDR3 region has the DNA TGCGCCAGCAGCCAAGATCCCAGTAACTATGGCTACACCTTC.

A single count supports this clone. This chain joins TRBV30 and TRBJ1-4, with D maybe TRBD1 (6 bases). CDR1 and CDR2 (germline): GTSNPN, SVGIG (reference sequence). The V gene lost 1 base and the J gene lost 3 bases, with 15 bases spanning the gap. The CDR3 runs 16 residues. For the CDR3, the DNA is TGTGCCTGGAGTGCGACAGGAAGCGCGGCTAATGAAAAACTGTTTTTT. Translation gives CAWSATGSAANEKLFF.

The genes are TRBV2 and TRBJ2-2; 9 positions match TRBD1. The CDR3 has 16 amino acids. J was trimmed by 4 bases and V by 5 bases; bases with no gene match: 8. Germline V gene lookup returns CDR1 SNHLY and CDR2 FYNNEI. CDR3 coding DNA: TGTGCCAGCAGTCCCTACAGGGGGCTTCGCACCGGGGAGCTGTTTTTT. This sequence encodes CASSPYRGLRTGELFF.

V usage is TRBV27 and J usage is TRBJ2-5, with no clear D. Trimming pared 8 bases from V and 6 bases from J, leaving 19 bases between. Germline CDR1 MNHEY, CDR2 SMNVEV (reference sequence). The CDR3 extends over 14 amino acids. The DNA for the CDR3 is TGTGCCAGCCGTCGCAACCAACAAGCGAAGACCCAGTACTTC. Its protein product is CASRRNQQAKTQYF.

The J gene is TRBJ2-2, the V gene TRBV4-3; a weak D match, TRBD2 (6 bases). CDR1 is LGHNA, CDR2 YSLEER, per germline. Trimming removed 0 bases from V and 6 bases from J, with 17 bases in between. The CDR3 runs 17 residues. In nucleotides, the CDR3 is TGCGCCAGCAGCCAAGATGAATTCCGGGCGGGATCCGGGGAGCTGTTTTTT. Its protein is CASSQDEFRAGSGELFF.

CDR3 in DNA: TGTGCCAGCAGCTCTTCAGGGATCCCAGATACGCAGTATTTT. Its protein is CASSSSGIPDTQYF. The V and J genes are TRBV7-3 and TRBJ2-3, with D maybe TRBD1 (5 bases). CDR1 and CDR2 (germline): SGHTA, FQGTGA. V was shortened by 4 bases and J by 4 bases, with 12 bases between the two germline ends. CDR3 length: 14 residues.

This clone was seen just once. V and J are TRBV5-1 and TRBJ2-1, with 10 bases lining up with TRBD2. The CDR3 extends over 18 amino acids. Germline V lookup: CDR1 SGHRS, CDR2 YFSETQ. Losses at the gene ends were 0 bases for V and 0 bases for J; bases not matched to a gene: 6. The CDR3 reads CASSLGAGGLSSYNEQFF. As DNA, the CDR3 is TGCGCCAGCAGCTTGGGAGCGGGAGGGCTTAGCTCCTACAATGAGCAGTTCTTC.

The chain joins TRBV9 to TRBJ2-7; D gene uncertain. CDR3 length: 13 residues. Trimming removed 1 base at V and 5 bases at J, with 10 bases between. The germline CDR1 and CDR2 sequences are SGDLS and YYNGEE. The CDR3 nucleotides are TGTGCCAGCAGCGTAAGCCCTTTAGACGAGCAGTACTTC. Amino acids: CASSVSPLDEQYF.

The chain recombines TRBV6-2 or TRBV6-3 with TRBJ1-1, with 10 bases that match TRBD1. The V gene's germline CDR1 is MNHEY and CDR2 SVGEGT. Germline trimming cut 4 bases from V and 3 bases from J; bases unmatched to any gene: 5. This CDR3 is built from 15 residues. CDR3 nucleotide sequence: TGTGCCAGCAGTTGTATCGGACAGGGGGACACTGAAGCTTTCTTT. Protein: CASSCIGQGDTEAFF.

The CDR3: CASSQEITNGNTIYF. CDR3 sequence (DNA): TGCGCCAGCAGCCAAGAGATTACAAACGGAAACACCATATATTTT. The chain couples TRBV4-3 to TRBJ1-3; D is unresolved. CDR3 length: 15 amino acids. V lost 0 bases and J lost 4, with 10 bases in between. Germline loops: CDR1 LGHNA, CDR2 YSLEER.